The 8 T cell receptor beta chains listed next were all sequenced from one sample in a study of blood T cell repertoires in COVID-19. Using immunoSEQ multiplex PCR, the repertoire was profiled, and TCRdb retains in-frame clones only, with some absent. The top ten hold approximately 5% of the sample, which has fewer than 110,000 clones, about 90% seen once. Material: peripheral blood. The source of these receptors is a man between 35 and 55 years old with active or convalescent COVID-19.

This chain connects TRBV2 to TRBJ2-6; 14 nucleotides line up with TRBD2. V gave up 6 bases and J gave up 0 bases; unmatched junction bases: 10. Looked up from germline, CDR1 is SNHLY and CDR2 is FYNNEI. The CDR3 totals 20 residues. The CDR3 DNA follows: TGTGCCAGCAGGGCGGGACTAGCGGGAGATATGAGCTCTGGGGCCAACGTCCTGACTTTC. Translation: CASRAGLAGDMSSGANVLTF.

The chain is built from TRBV5-6 and TRBJ2-5; 7 bases match TRBD1. V shed 3 bases and J 2 bases; nucleotides not matched to a gene: 1. Germline CDR1 is SGHDT and CDR2 is YYEEEE. This CDR3 is 13 amino acids long. The DNA for the CDR3 is TGTGCCAGCAGCTGGGACAGTCAAGAGACCCAGTACTTC. Translating gives CASSWDSQETQYF.

This chain links TRBV4-2 with TRBJ2-7; D is perhaps TRBD2 (6 bases). Germline CDR1 reads LGHNA; CDR2 reads YNFKEQ. V was shortened by 0 bases and J by 3 bases, with 15 bases between the two germline ends. The CDR3 length is 16 residues. The CDR3 DNA reads as TGTGCCAGCAGCCAAGATCTAGGGGACGGGAGCTACGAGCAGTACTTC. This translates into CASSQDLGDGSYEQYF.

J is TRBJ2-2 and V is TRBV7-2, with 10 bases fitting TRBD2. CDR3 length: 17 amino acids. Unmatched junction bases numbered 8, after V lost 3 bases and J lost 4 bases. Germline values: CDR1 SGHTA, CDR2 FQGNSA. This CDR3 is CASSFQAGGPSTGELFF. For the CDR3, the DNA is TGTGCCAGCAGCTTTCAAGCGGGAGGGCCGAGCACCGGGGAGCTGTTTTTT.

This clone was picked up a small number of times. The chain joins TRBV9 to TRBJ2-7; maybe TRBD2 (6 bases). The CDR3 consists of 15 residues. The germline V gene encodes CDR1 SGDLS and CDR2 YYNGEE. V was shortened by 4 bases and J by 6 bases, with 20 bases between the two germline ends. The CDR3 region is CASSPSGGVGAEQYF. The CDR3 DNA sequence: TGTGCCAGCAGCCCATCCGGGGGTGTAGGAGCCGAGCAGTACTTC.

This clone has a single count. The chain couples TRBV6-6 to TRBJ2-1; TRBD1 matches 12 bases. CDR1 is MNHNY and CDR2 is SVGAGI in the germline V gene (reference sequence). Trimming at V came to 7 bases and at J to 16 bases, leaving 5 bases not matched to a gene. This CDR3 comprises 11 residues. This chain's CDR3 is CASTQGTGGFF. CDR3 in DNA: TGTGCCAGCACCCAAGGGACAGGGGGCTTCTTC.

The chain links TRBV11-1 to TRBJ2-2; weak D call: TRBD2 (5 bases). In germline, CDR1 is SGHAT, CDR2 FQDESV (reference sequence). This CDR3 has 14 amino acids. V lost 5 bases to trimming and J lost 4 bases, with 11 bases between them. CDR3 sequence: CASSPRVSTGELFF. The DNA of the CDR3 is TGTGCCAGCAGCCCGAGGGTCAGCACCGGGGAGCTGTTTTTT.

The CDR3 nucleotides are TGTGCCAGCAGCCAATTCGAAGGACAGGGGTACGCCGGGGAGCTGTTTTTT. Translating gives CASSQFEGQGYAGELFF. The chain employs TRBV14 and TRBJ2-2; 9 bases are shared with TRBD1. The germline CDR1 and CDR2 sequences are SGHDN and FVKESK. Trimming cost V 2 bases and J 6 bases; bases outside gene matches: 10. The CDR3 length is 17 residues.